This record covers a single TCR beta chain. No cognate antigen has been identified for it. No per-base quality is available; no much larger clone lies one base away. This specimen comes from a study of cytomegalovirus exposure and HLA in healthy donors (dated by TCRdb to about 2017). Broadly, across the study: An earlier analysis of 550 to 700 of the donors reported 250 to 300 Gb of sequence data and some 120 million unique TCR beta sequences from around 200 million T cells. Approximately 300 gigabases of sequencing data and approximately 84 million unique TCR sequences were included in an early release covering over 600 HLA-typed donors. The genetic ancestry cluster associated with self-reported Caucasian donors included 65% to 90% of the 398 genotyped donors. The aim of the study was to test whether cataloging public T cell receptors could identify signatures of past pathogen exposure. The study profiled the T cell repertoires of some 610 subjects by immunosequencing and related them to cytomegalovirus serostatus. Along with the 666-subject first cohort, a separate validation cohort of roughly 110 different subjects was used. To predict cytomegalovirus infection status, the study combined high-throughput TCR immunosequencing, statistical association of individual TCRs with disease status, and machine learning. A later analysis re-examined previously published TCR beta repertoires from several hundred donors and added high-resolution HLA genotyping to investigate patterns of TCR occurrence. The later analysis used no new phenotypic data to find candidate immune exposures, relying instead on TCR beta sequences and their occurrence across donors. To decide whether each TCR beta V gene segment behaved as functional or pseudogenic, an earlier analysis of some 570 of the donors relied on high-throughput TCR beta sequencing. Donor age, sex, ethnicity and CMV serostatus were collected together with the repertoire data. In a later genetic analysis, genome-wide SNP genotypes for about 60% of the 666 donors were used, and that subset was treated as a discovery cohort. Every repertoire in the discovery cohort had been generated on one and the same sequencing platform. HLA typing included class I and class II loci at four-digit resolution. The number of donors typed differed by locus, with about 629-630 for A, B, C, DRB1 and DQB1, roughly 520 for DQA1, 600 to 610 for DPA1, and some 450 for DPB1. Because of strong linkage in the cohort, roughly five DR-DQ haplotypes were treated as single units for association and clustering. On average, over 200,000 unique TCR beta nucleotide sequences were sequenced per donor among a few hundred genotyped donors of the cohort, with around 19% of those sequences being non-productive. Results and caveats for the whole study, not just this receptor: The only immune exposure information available for the cohort was CMV serostatus. According to the authors, the approach could potentially be generalized to other disease states and immunological phenotypes. Because HLA typing was missing for some donors at each locus, association tests included only the typed subset. In this cohort, only TCR beta chains were sequenced, and detectable features were limited by the absence of alpha or paired-chain data. Most TCR sequences were observed very rarely across donors, whereas some public TCRs were present in many individuals. Seventeen rarely observed V segments, including chromosome 9 orphons, were excluded from the earlier analysis of about 600 of the donors because counts were too low. Cytomegalovirus status was reported to be diagnosed by the classifier with high specificity and sensitivity in both the original and validation cohorts. In vitro tests confirmed that a few of the cytomegalovirus-associated TCR beta chains recognize cytomegalovirus antigens. A later analysis associated about 17,000 TCR beta sequences with specific HLA alleles at a false discovery rate of 0.05. In a later genetic analysis, fewer N-insertions in productive TCRs were reported among donors in an Asian-associated ancestry cluster than the 666-donor mean. Some IMGT-functional V segments, including TRBV6-2 and TRBV6-3, could not be distinguished by the 87-base-pair reads and were therefore excluded. A later analysis found that HLA-associated TCR beta chains were more clonally expanded and had lower generation probabilities than equally common non-associated chains. According to a later analysis, most CMV-associated TCR beta chains appeared to be HLA-restricted, and the HLA associations seemed to be driven largely by CMV exposure. A group of highly shared sequence variants was considered likely to be a technical artifact of the sequencing pipeline. Several of the top co-occurrence clusters appeared to be linked to parvovirus B19, influenza, CMV and Epstein-Barr virus, according to a later analysis. Strong co-occurrence of HLA alleles, especially DR and DQ, made assigning TCR associations to individual alleles difficult. According to a later analysis, TCR association rates differed among HLA loci, with DRB1 alleles showing the most associated TCRs and HLA-C alleles showing the fewest. In an earlier analysis of 450 to 750 of the donors, most TCR beta V segments appeared in productive rearrangements about 90% or about 30% of the time, broadly matching IMGT annotations. A further reported finding was that TCR beta sequences accurately predicted the HLA-A and HLA-B alleles for most subjects in the first cohort. Linkage disequilibrium might explain the correlated functional status among segregating V segments, but an unknown experimental factor could not be excluded. The study gave a list of more than 150 TCR beta chains associated with cytomegalovirus. A later genetic analysis associated a missense DCLRE1C variant with V-gene and J-gene trimming of TCR beta chains, and an independent cohort replicated the association. Roughly uniform sequencing depth across donors was assumed in presence/absence analyses, although this assumption may not hold.

The library was obtained by the immunoSEQ multiplex PCR assay. For the multiplex PCR, a mixture combining 60 forward primers for TCR Vbeta segments and 13 reverse primers for TCR Jbeta segments was used. A multiplex PCR assay on genomic DNA amplified the CDR3 region of rearranged TCR beta genes. The Illumina HiSeq System was used to sequence the amplified TCR beta libraries as 87-base-pair reads. In the source study's methods: A later analysis tallied 75 million to 95 million unique TCR beta chains across the roughly 610 repertoires, and around 10 million of those chains were shared by two or more donors. A nearest-neighbor algorithm error-corrected the raw reads and collapsed the reads into unique sequences, merging closely related sequences to remove PCR and sequencing errors. Alignment of CDR3 sequences to IMGT reference sequences was used to assign V, D and J gene segments. Each retained sequence needed at least a six-nucleotide match to both a V gene segment and a J gene segment. A rearrangement counted as productive if the CDR3 had no stop codons and remained in frame with V and J, and every other rearrangement counted as non-productive. Following IMGT convention, CDR3 was defined as the stretch from the second conserved V-encoded cysteine up to the conserved J-encoded phenylalanine. In an earlier analysis of 550 to 650 of the donors, sequences lacking an unambiguous match to a single V gene segment were excluded. In an earlier analysis of roughly 500 of the donors, V segments were called functional above 56.7% productive rearrangements and were called segregating when the between-donor standard deviation exceeded 5%. A statistical classification framework was built to diagnose cytomegalovirus status from the catalog of TCR beta chain sequences. In a later analysis, TCR nucleotide sequences were compared against IMGT/GENE-DB human TR gene sequences so that V and J genes could be assigned. Using the TCRdist pipeline, a later analysis assigned CDR3 sequences along with most-parsimonious VDJ recombination scenarios. In a later analysis, each TCR beta chain was defined by its CDR3 amino acid sequence together with its V-gene family, and reads without a unique V-gene family were excluded. To address suspected cross-contamination and a sequencing artifact, a later analysis removed approximately 600 highly shared, low-generation-probability nucleotide sequences. A later analysis calculated a clonal expansion index for each public chain from normalized within-repertoire ranks of inferred template counts. Generation probabilities in a later analysis came from a VDJ recombination model fitted to out-of-frame rearrangements, and those results were checked against IGoR. Hypergeometric tests were used in a later analysis to score TCR-TCR, TCR-HLA and TCR-CMV co-occurrence, with a repertoire-size bias correction applied to the TCR pairs. False discovery rates were estimated in a later analysis by permuting HLA or CMV assignments 20 times. In a later analysis, co-occurring TCRs were grouped using DBSCAN, with TCRdist sequence similarity added in when clustering inside HLA-allele-positive subsets. For co-occurrence clustering, repertoires with fewer than 30,000 or more than 120,000 public chains were excluded, along with four to six repertoires with anomalous nucleotide sharing. TCRdb limited this immuneACCESS table to in-frame rearrangements with V and J called. A share of clones is missing; checked studies link under half to unresolved V genes, and the rest is unexplained. V and J calls and clone size come straight from that table; D and trimming were deduced from the DNA. This sample holds about 78,000 clones; over 60% were observed only once. The ten largest clones capture approximately 1% of the sample.

V lost 1 base and J lost 0 bases; the stretch between them is 6 bases long. The CDR3 measures 14 amino acids from cysteine to phenylalanine. The entry retains the CDR3 DNA only, 42 bases that are in frame from base 1. CDR1 and CDR2, looked up from the germline V gene, are SGHTA and FQGNSA. The cohort consisted of fewer than 700 healthy bone marrow donors. All cohort members were sampled while nominally healthy, although unrecorded immune exposures were likely present. The donor was CMV seronegative and was included in the group of 352 seronegative cohort members. Each donor provided a peripheral blood sample, and peripheral blood mononuclear cells were used for TCR beta sequencing. Genomic DNA was extracted from the blood cell samples with the Qiagen DNeasy Blood Extraction Kit.

This receptor was taken from a male donor in good health and CMV-seronegative. Sequenced sample: PBMCs. This receptor chain uses TRBV7-2 and TRBJ1-1, with the D gene uncertain. The nucleotide sequence is TGTGCCAGCAGCTTAGGAGTACTGAACACTGAAGCTTTCTTT. Translated, it reads CASSLGVLNTEAFF.